Listed below are T cell receptor beta chains from one sample, sequenced in a study of beta chain features in type 1 diabetes. The table came from immunoSEQ multiplex PCR; TCRdb's copy has only in-frame clones and leaves some out. The data contain approximately 110,000 clones, 40% of them seen just once; the ten biggest clones take up about 0.063%. Sequenced material: stem cell memory CD4+ T cells from blood. The receptor set was obtained from a woman between 18 and 29 years old in good health. Each CDR3 is given with its conserved first and last residue. Fields, in order: V gene, J gene, clone size, D gene, CDR3 DNA, CDR3 protein. A D gene is named only where the DNA matches it firmly. Size is omitted from some rows. Given values are once, few, many or a class for expanded clones.

TRBV5-1	TRBJ2-1	few	TRBD1	TGCGCCAGCAGCTTGGGACAGGGCTACAATGAGCAGTTCTTC	CASSLGQGYNEQFF
TRBV6-1	TRBJ2-1	few	TRBD2	TGTGCCAGCTCGGGAGGTTACAATGAGCAGTTCTTC	CASSGGYNEQFF
TRBV5-1	TRBJ2-1	-	TRBD1	TGCGCCAGCAGACAGGGGGATTCCAATGAGCAGTTCTTC	CASRQGDSNEQFF
TRBV6-6	TRBJ2-3	-	-	TGTGCCAGCAGTCCAATCAGGGGCACAGATACGCAGTATTTT	CASSPIRGTDTQYF
TRBV5-1	TRBJ1-4	-	TRBD1	TGCGCCAGCAGCTTTAGGGGGCTGGGAGAAAAACTGTTTTTT	CASSFRGLGEKLFF
TRBV18	TRBJ1-1	-	-	TGTGCCAGCTCACCACGTGCAGGCTTCAACCCCGGTTTTATGAACACTGAAGCTTTCTTT	CASSPRAGFNPGFMNTEAFF
TRBV30	TRBJ2-5	-	-	TGTGCCTGGAGTGTATTTGGAGAAAGGGGGACCCAGTACTTC	CAWSVFGERGTQYF
TRBV7-9	TRBJ1-2	-	TRBD1	TGTGCCAGCAGCTACGCTGACAGGGGGCATGGCTACACCTTC	CASSYADRGHGYTF
TRBV5-1	TRBJ2-5	-	TRBD2	TGCGCCAGCAGCGGGCTAGCGGTACTGGGAGGAGAGACCCAGTACTTC	CASSGLAVLGGETQYF
TRBV7-9	TRBJ2-3	-	TRBD1	TGTGCCAGCAGCGAGTCCCGGGACAGGGGATATTTT	CASSESRDRGYF
TRBV28	TRBJ2-4	few	-	TGTGCCAGCAGTTTAGCGACACCGGCCATTCAGTACTTC	CASSLATPAIQYF
TRBV18	TRBJ1-5	few	-	TGTGCCAGCTCACCGTTTCAGGAGGACCAGCCCCAGCATTTT	CASSPFQEDQPQHF
TRBV30	TRBJ2-5	-	-	TGTGCCTGGACCGGGACAACGGACCAAGAGACCCAGTACTTC	CAWTGTTDQETQYF
TRBV13	TRBJ2-1	-	TRBD2	TGTGCCAGCAGCTCGTGGACTAGCGGGAGGGCCAATGAGCAGTTCTTC	CASSSWTSGRANEQFF
TRBV5-1	TRBJ2-2	-	TRBD2	TGCGCCAGCAGCTTGACCCCGGGGGGGGTCGGGGAGCTGTTTTTT	CASSLTPGGVGELFF
TRBV7-6	TRBJ2-1	-	-	TGTGCCAGCAGCTCCTTGGAGGCCAACAATGAGCAGTTCTTC	CASSSLEANNEQFF
TRBV18	TRBJ1-1	few	-	TGTGCCAGCTCACCACGTAGTAAACAGGTGAACACTGAAGCTTTCTTT	CASSPRSKQVNTEAFF
TRBV19	TRBJ2-2	-	TRBD1	TGTGCCAGTAGGCGACAGGGGCACGCCGGGGAGCTGTTTTTT	CASRRQGHAGELFF
TRBV4-1	TRBJ2-1	-	TRBD2	TGCGCCAGCAGCCAGTGGACTAGCGGGATTCACAATGAGCAGTTCTTC	CASSQWTSGIHNEQFF
TRBV7-6	TRBJ2-7	-	TRBD1	TGTGCCAGCAGCGAGGGACAGCTGGGGGCCTACGAGCAGTACTTC	CASSEGQLGAYEQYF
TRBV10-3	TRBJ1-1	-	TRBD1	TGTGCCACCCGAACCGGGACAGGAGAAGCTTTCTTT	CATRTGTGEAFF
TRBV5-1	TRBJ2-2	few	-	TGCGCCAGCGGAGGGAGCGGGGAGCTGTTTTTT	CASGGSGELFF
TRBV25-1	TRBJ1-2	once	-	TGTGCCAGCAGTGAATACGCAGGGGTTGGCTACACCTTC	CASSEYAGVGYTF
TRBV9	TRBJ2-1	few	-	TGTGCCAGCAGCGTAGGGTTGCGAGCGCCTAGCTCCTACAATGAGCAGTTCTTC	CASSVGLRAPSSYNEQFF
TRBV10-3	TRBJ1-2	few	TRBD1	TGTGCCATCGGTCGACTGACAGGGAAGGCCTATGGCTACACCTTC	CAIGRLTGKAYGYTF
TRBV10-3	TRBJ2-7	few	TRBD2	TGTGCCGCTAGCGGGCGGAACGAGCAGTACTTC	CAASGRNEQYF
TRBV18	TRBJ2-3	-	-	TGTGCCAGCTCACCACGTTCCGGGGCGGGGACAGATACGCAGTATTTT	CASSPRSGAGTDTQYF
TRBV29-1	TRBJ2-7	few	-	TGCAGCGTCGGGGAAGGCAGCCCAGGGGATATCGACGAGCAGTACTTC	CSVGEGSPGDIDEQYF
TRBV7-9	TRBJ1-1	-	-	TGTGCCAGCAGTCGCGGTACGATGAACACTGAAGCTTTCTTT	CASSRGTMNTEAFF